This TCR beta chain derives from a study of Ad26.COV2.S vaccination and SARS-CoV-2 variants. Study background: Once or twice, 56 days apart, Ad26.COV2.S was delivered intramuscularly.

Indicated treatment: roughly 19 received Ad26.COV2.S at low or high dose, single or two shots; several received placebo; per-sample allocation not given. Sampling took place 63 days after the first vaccine or placebo injection. In Boston, the donor was an adult between 18-55 years of age. It was Wuhan-strain SARS-CoV-2 spike that the Ad26 vaccine vector expressed. Germline assignment: CDR1 MNHEY and CDR2 SVGAGI. The CDR3 has 16 residues. Trimming cost V 2 bases and J 14 bases, with 22 bases left between them. Study-level results: An underestimation of total T cell responses may have resulted from the TCR breadth and depth analyses.

With regard to this clone: The antigen is undetermined.

TCRdb's table, derived via immunoSEQ multiplex PCR, lists solely in-frame clones and lacks some. The table includes more than 300,000 clones, about 86% detected once. This specimen was peripheral blood, taken in a trial of Ad26.COV2.S vaccine versus placebo. This chain connects TRBV6-5 to TRBJ1-6; possible D gene TRBD1, 6 bases. This receptor was obtained from a person between 18 and 60 years old who received the Ad26.COV2.S COVID-19 vaccine or a placebo. This chain's CDR3 is CASSYLEWQGPRTLHF. DNA of the CDR3: TGTGCCAGCAGTTACCTAGAGTGGCAGGGGCCTCGTACCCTCCACTTT.